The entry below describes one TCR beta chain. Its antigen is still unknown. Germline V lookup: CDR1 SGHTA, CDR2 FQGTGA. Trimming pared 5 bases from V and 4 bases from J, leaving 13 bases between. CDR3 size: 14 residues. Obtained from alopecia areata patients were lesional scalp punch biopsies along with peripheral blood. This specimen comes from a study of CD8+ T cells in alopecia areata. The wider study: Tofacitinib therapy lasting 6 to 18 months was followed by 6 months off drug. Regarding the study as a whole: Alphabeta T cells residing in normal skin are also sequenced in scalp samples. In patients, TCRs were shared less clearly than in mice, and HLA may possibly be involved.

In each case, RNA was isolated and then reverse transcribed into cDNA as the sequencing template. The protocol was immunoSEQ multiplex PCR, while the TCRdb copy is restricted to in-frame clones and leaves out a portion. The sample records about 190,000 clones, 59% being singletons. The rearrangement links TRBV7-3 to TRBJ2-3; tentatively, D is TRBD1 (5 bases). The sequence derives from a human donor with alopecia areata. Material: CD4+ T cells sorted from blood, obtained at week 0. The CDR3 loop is CASSASQGADTQYF. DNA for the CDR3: TGTGCCAGCAGCGCTTCCCAGGGCGCAGATACGCAGTATTTT.